The 21 T cell receptor beta chains below all came from one sample that was sequenced in a study of early T cells in non-severe SARS-CoV-2 infection. TCRdb processed the 5' RACE reads anew with MiXCR; each CDR3 protein has one entry. The sample carries under 45,000 distinct CDR3 sequences, around 8% recorded once. Sequencing used whole blood, obtained at baseline. These receptors were obtained from an adult who was a healthcare worker with PCR-confirmed SARS-CoV-2 infection or an uninfected control (not recorded which).

This clonotype has just a few counts. The V gene is TRBV24-1, the J gene TRBJ2-2; D perhaps matches TRBD2 (5 bases). This CDR3 contains 14 residues. V was cut by 7 bases and J by 5 bases, with 13 bases left in between. Germline CDR1 and CDR2: KGHDR and SFDVKD. CDR3 region: CATSTSAGTGELFF. The CDR3 DNA sequence: TGTGCCACCAGCACTTCGGCGGGTACCGGGGAGCTGTTTTTT.

This clonotype was seen a few times. The V and J genes are TRBV12-3 or TRBV12-4 and TRBJ2-7, with D perhaps assigned TRBD1 or TRBD2 (6 bases each). This CDR3 is 14 amino acids long. The germline V and J ends were trimmed by 8 bases and 3 bases, with 17 bases remaining between them. DNA of the CDR3: TGTGCCAGCGCGGAGGGCTGGGACAACTACGAGCAGTACTTC. It yields the protein CASAEGWDNYEQYF.

The sample holds many counts of this clonotype. The chain couples TRBV5-4 to TRBJ2-1; 13 bases map to TRBD2. Looked up from germline, CDR1 is SGHNT and CDR2 is YYREEE (reference sequence). The CDR3 totals 15 residues. The V gene end was trimmed by 4 bases and the J gene end by 5 bases; junction bases not matched to a gene: 3. CDR3 nucleotide sequence: TGTGCCAGCAGCCCAGGACTAGCGGGGGACAATGAGCAGTTCTTC. It translates to CASSPGLAGDNEQFF.

This clonotype was seen repeatedly, ten times or more. V is TRBV5-1 and J is TRBJ1-1; 7 nucleotides match TRBD1. V lost 0 bases, J lost 1 base, and 3 bases stayed unmatched. The CDR3 sequence is 15 residues long. CDR1 SGHRS and CDR2 YFSETQ come from the germline V gene. The CDR3 DNA reads TGCGCCAGCAGCTTGGGAGGGACAGCGAACACTGAAGCTTTCTTT. It yields the protein CASSLGGTANTEAFF.

This clonotype was seen only once. The V gene is TRBV24-1, the J gene TRBJ2-7, with D perhaps matching TRBD1 (6 bases). The germline V gene encodes CDR1 KGHDR and CDR2 SFDVKD. The CDR3 is made up of 14 amino acids. V was cut by 2 bases and J by 2 bases, with 9 bases left in between. In DNA form, the CDR3 reads TGTGCCACCAGTGATTCAGGACAGACCTACGAGCAGTACTTC. This encodes CATSDSGQTYEQYF.

The chain uses TRBV19 and TRBJ1-4; D remains ambiguous. V was shortened by 6 bases and J by 8 bases, with 16 bases between the two germline ends. The CDR3 contains 14 residues. The germline gives CDR1 LNHDA, CDR2 SQIVND (reference sequence). CDR3 sequence (DNA): TGTGCCAGTAGGGCTACACCACTGGGAGAAAAACTGTTTTTT. Its protein is CASRATPLGEKLFF.

This clonotype was counted many times. This sequence joins TRBV3-1 and TRBJ2-1; 11 positions match TRBD1. Germline lookup yields CDR1 LGHDT and CDR2 YNNKEL (reference sequence). CDR3 length: 14 residues. The V segment lost 4 bases and the J segment 9 bases; nucleotides outside the gene matches: 5. The CDR3 is CASSRGQGAGEQFF. As DNA, the CDR3 is TGTGCCAGCAGCCGAGGACAGGGGGCGGGTGAGCAGTTCTTC.

This chain uses TRBV29-1 with TRBJ1-4; 7 bases align to TRBD1. Germline V CDR1 and CDR2: SQVTM, ANQGSEA. The V segment lost 6 bases and the J segment 0 bases; nucleotides outside the gene matches: 7. This CDR3 is built from 15 residues. CDR3 protein: CSVRQGFPTNEKLFF. The CDR3 nucleotides read TGCAGCGTCCGACAGGGTTTTCCAACTAATGAAAAACTGTTTTTT.

The V call is TRBV7-6, the J call TRBJ2-3; D is uncertain. With 7 bases removed from V and 2 bases from J, the gap between germline ends came to 16 bases. Germline values: CDR1 SGHVS, CDR2 FNYEAQ. CDR3 length: 15 amino acids. CDR3 sequence: CASNASPANTDTQYF. CDR3 in DNA: TGTGCCAGCAACGCGAGCCCAGCTAACACAGATACGCAGTATTTT. The full variable domain, with the rest looked up from reference TRBV7-6 and TRBJ2-3, is GAGVSQSPRYKVTKRGQDVALRCDPISGHVSLYWYRQALGQGPEFLTYFNYEAQQDKSGLPNDRFSAERPEGSISTLTIQRTEQRDSAMYRCASNASPANTDTQYFGPGTRLTVL.

A few counts support this clonotype. The rearrangement uses TRBV27 and TRBJ1-6, with D unresolved. Germline CDR1 MNHEY, CDR2 SMNVEV (reference sequence). The CDR3 covers 13 residues. V was clipped by 8 bases and J by 6 bases, with 11 bases between them. This CDR3 is CASRSRTNSPLHF. The CDR3 nucleotides are TGTGCCAGCCGCTCCCGTACTAATTCACCCCTCCACTTT.

This clonotype was picked up many times. J is TRBJ2-1 and V is TRBV4-1, with 12 bases aligning to TRBD1. Germline V gene data show CDR1 as MGHRA and CDR2 as YSYEKL. This CDR3 is 18 amino acids long. Trimming cost V 0 bases and J 5 bases; bases outside gene matches: 8. The CDR3 bases are TGCGCCAGCAGCCAAGATTCCTGGGACAGGGGGCACCACAATGAGCAGTTCTTC. Amino acid sequence: CASSQDSWDRGHHNEQFF.

This clonotype was seen more than once but under ten times. The chain has TRBV19 and TRBJ1-5; 10 bases line up with TRBD1. Trimming cost V 5 bases and J 2 bases; bases outside gene matches: 6. This CDR3 contains 16 residues. From germline, CDR1 is LNHDA and CDR2 SQIVND (reference sequence). CDR3 sequence (DNA): TGTGCCAGTAGTCGGGGACAGGGGAGCGGCAATCAGCCCCAGCATTTT. Translating it yields CASSRGQGSGNQPQHF.

Many counts were recorded for this clonotype. This chain connects TRBV2 to TRBJ2-7; no firm D call. Germline CDR1 is SNHLY and CDR2 is FYNNEI. The CDR3 has 13 residues. Trimming left V 8 bases short and J 3 bases short, with 14 bases between. The CDR3 DNA follows: TGTGCCAGCGTAGACGGTGCCTACTACGAGCAGTACTTC. Translation: CASVDGAYYEQYF. The full variable domain, with the rest looked up from reference TRBV2 and TRBJ2-7, is EPEVTQTPSHQVTQMGQEVILRCVPISNHLYFYWYRQILGQKVEFLVSFYNNEISEKSEIFDDQFSVERPDGSNFTLKIRSTKLEDSAMYFCASVDGAYYEQYFGPGTRLTVT.

This clonotype was recorded at least ten times. The V gene is TRBV29-1, the J gene TRBJ2-6, with 8 nucleotides matching TRBD1. V was pared by 4 bases and J by 1 base, with 9 bases of the junction left unmatched. CDR1 and CDR2 (germline): SQVTM, ANQGSEA. The CDR3 has 17 residues. CDR3 sequence: CSVAGWQGASGANVLTF. Here the CDR3 DNA reads TGCAGCGTTGCTGGATGGCAGGGGGCTTCTGGGGCCAACGTCCTGACTTTC. The entire variable domain, with the rest obtained from reference TRBV29-1 and TRBJ2-6, is as follows: SAVISQKPSRDICQRGTSLTIQCQVDSQVTMMFWYRQQPGQSLTLIATANQGSEATYESGFVIDKFPISRPNLTFSTLTVSNMSPEDSSIYLCSVAGWQGASGANVLTFGAGSRLTVL.

This chain uses TRBV3-1 with TRBJ2-7; 7 bases align to TRBD1. CDR1 and CDR2 from the germline V gene are LGHDT and YNNKEL (reference sequence). With 4 bases clipped from V and 6 bases from J, the junction kept 9 bases outside the gene matches. The CDR3 length is 14 residues. Written as DNA, the CDR3 is TGTGCCAGCAGCCCCACGACAGGGTTAAGCGAGCAGTACTTC. The encoded protein is CASSPTTGLSEQYF.

In this sample, this clonotype turned up many times. The CDR3 DNA is TGTGCCAGCAGTGAATACGCAGGCCCCACAGATACGCAGTATTTT. This encodes CASSEYAGPTDTQYF. The genes are TRBV6-1 and TRBJ2-3; D gene unclear. The CDR3 contains 15 residues. CDR1 and CDR2 from the germline V gene are MNHNS and SASEGT. Trimming took off 2 bases at V and 2 bases at J, with 11 bases between the two ends.

This clonotype ranks as medium-sized. In DNA form, the CDR3 reads TGTGCCAGCAGCGGGGACAGTGAAGCTTTCTTT. This translates into CASSGDSEAFF. The V and J genes are TRBV7-9 and TRBJ1-1; 7 bases fit TRBD1. The CDR3 covers 11 residues. Germline CDR1 is SEHNR and CDR2 is FQNEAQ (reference sequence). The ends lost 5 bases at V and 7 bases at J; junction bases unmatched: 1.

In its sample, this clonotype was seen many times. The chain carries TRBV6-4 and TRBJ2-3; 14 positions agree with TRBD2. The CDR3 is 15 amino acids. V lost 4 bases and J lost 6; bases outside the gene matches: 3. Germline CDR1 MRHNA, CDR2 SNTAGT. For the CDR3, the DNA is TGTGCCAGCAGTGGGACTAGCGGGGGGTCCGATACGCAGTATTTT. This translates into CASSGTSGGSDTQYF.

This clonotype has ten or more counts. V gene TRBV5-1 combines with J gene TRBJ2-3; 10 bases line up with TRBD2. The germline gives CDR1 SGHRS, CDR2 YFSETQ. The CDR3 consists of 18 residues. Trimming removed 2 bases from V and 1 base from J; junction bases left unmatched: 10. The CDR3 sequence is CASSFKRGGLSGTDTQYF. The CDR3 DNA reads as TGCGCCAGCAGCTTCAAGCGGGGGGGACTATCTGGCACAGATACGCAGTATTTT.

In its sample, this clonotype was seen a few times. The chain recombines TRBV10-3 with TRBJ2-1, with TRBD1 matching 9 bases. The CDR3 spans 15 residues. CDR1 and CDR2 from the germline V gene are ENHRY and SYGVKD. The J segment lost 2 bases and the V segment lost 6 bases, leaving 5 bases of the junction unmatched. CDR3 in DNA: TGTGCCATCAGAACCGGGACAGGGCCCTACAATGAGCAGTTCTTC. Protein: CAIRTGTGPYNEQFF.

This clonotype has at least ten counts. V gene TRBV6-1 combines with J gene TRBJ2-3; D might be TRBD2 (5 bases). Germline CDR1 reads MNHNS; CDR2 reads SASEGT. V was clipped by 5 bases and J by 6 bases, with 15 bases between them. The CDR3 extends over 14 amino acids. CDR3 sequence: CASSRDPTGDTQYF. The CDR3 region has the DNA TGTGCCAGCAGTCGGGATCCCACTGGGGATACGCAGTATTTT.